This T cell receptor beta chain was recovered during a study of blood T cell repertoires in COVID-19. In the study overall: Specimens from acute and convalescent COVID-19 originated in the United States, Italy and Spain. Nucleic acid was either cDNA or gDNA, and it came from T cells, B-cell-depleted T cells, or PBMCs.

Original methodology: Amplification of reference gene primers provided the estimated nucleated cell counts. The assay was immunoSEQ multiplex PCR, and TCRdb's table has in-frame clones only and misses some. The V and J calls and clone size are taken from that table; D and trimming were inferred from the DNA. The table has 200,000 to 250,000 clones, 90% to 95% seen once. The Seattle site enrolled patients during active infection and followed them longitudinally. This CDR3 has 16 amino acids. CDR1 is MNHEY, CDR2 SVGAGI, per germline. The J segment lost 5 bases and the V segment lost 4 bases, leaving 7 bases of the junction unmatched.

The V gene is TRBV6-5, the J gene TRBJ2-3, with 12 bases that match TRBD1. The sequence derives from a man aged 60-69 years with COVID-19, enrolled during active disease. The sample consisted of peripheral blood. The DNA for the CDR3 is TGTGCCAGCAGTTTGGGACAGGGGGCGCTGGGAGATACGCAGTATTTT. Translated: CASSLGQGALGDTQYF.